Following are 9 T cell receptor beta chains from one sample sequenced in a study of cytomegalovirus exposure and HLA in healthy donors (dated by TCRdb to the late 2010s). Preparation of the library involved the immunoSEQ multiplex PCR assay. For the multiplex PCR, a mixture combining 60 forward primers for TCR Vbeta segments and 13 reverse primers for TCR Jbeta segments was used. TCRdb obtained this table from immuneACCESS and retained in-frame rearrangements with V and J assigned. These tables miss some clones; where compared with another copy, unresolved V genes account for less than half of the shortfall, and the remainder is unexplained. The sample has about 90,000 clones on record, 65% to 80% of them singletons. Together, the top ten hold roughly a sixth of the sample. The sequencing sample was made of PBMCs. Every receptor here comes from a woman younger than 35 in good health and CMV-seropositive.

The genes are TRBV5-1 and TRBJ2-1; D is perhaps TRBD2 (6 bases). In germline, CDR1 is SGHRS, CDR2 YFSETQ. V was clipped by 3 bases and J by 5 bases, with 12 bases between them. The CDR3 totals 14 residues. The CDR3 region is CASSWRGLNNEQFF. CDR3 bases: TGCGCCAGCAGCTGGAGGGGACTCAACAATGAGCAGTTCTTC.

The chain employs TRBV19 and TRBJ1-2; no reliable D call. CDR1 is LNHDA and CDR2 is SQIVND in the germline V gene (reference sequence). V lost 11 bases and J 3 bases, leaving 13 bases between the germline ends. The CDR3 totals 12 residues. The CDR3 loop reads CAGLDGDYGYTF. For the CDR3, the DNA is TGTGCCGGACTCGACGGAGACTATGGCTACACCTTC.

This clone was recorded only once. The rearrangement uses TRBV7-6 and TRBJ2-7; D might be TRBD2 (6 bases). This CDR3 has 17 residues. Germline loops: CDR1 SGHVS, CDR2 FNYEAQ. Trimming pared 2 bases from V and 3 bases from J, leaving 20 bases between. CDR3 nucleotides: TGTGCCAGCAGCTTAAGGGGCACCGGGGCCGGGGGCTACGAGCAGTACTTC. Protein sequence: CASSLRGTGAGGYEQYF.

This CDR3 reads CASSQTGGATNEKLFF. DNA of the CDR3: TGTGCCAGCAGCCAAACAGGGGGCGCAACTAATGAAAAACTGTTTTTT. The chain links TRBV5-4 to TRBJ1-4, with 9 bases fitting TRBD1. This CDR3 region has 16 residues. V lost 4 bases to trimming and J lost 0 bases; unmatched junction nucleotides: 4. Germline values: CDR1 SGHNT, CDR2 YYREEE (reference sequence).

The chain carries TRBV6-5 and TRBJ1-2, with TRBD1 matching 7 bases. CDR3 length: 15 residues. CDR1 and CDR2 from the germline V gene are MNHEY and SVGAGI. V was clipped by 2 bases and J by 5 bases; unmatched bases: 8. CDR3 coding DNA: TGTGCCAGCAGTTACACAGAGGGGACAGTTTATGGCTACACCTTC. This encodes CASSYTEGTVYGYTF.

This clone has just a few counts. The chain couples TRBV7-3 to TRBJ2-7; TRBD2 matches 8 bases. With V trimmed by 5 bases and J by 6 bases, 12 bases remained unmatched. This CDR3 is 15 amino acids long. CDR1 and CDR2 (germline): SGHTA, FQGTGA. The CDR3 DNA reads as TGTGCCAGCAGCCAGGTGGCGGGAGGCGTTGGCGAGCAGTACTTC. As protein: CASSQVAGGVGEQYF.

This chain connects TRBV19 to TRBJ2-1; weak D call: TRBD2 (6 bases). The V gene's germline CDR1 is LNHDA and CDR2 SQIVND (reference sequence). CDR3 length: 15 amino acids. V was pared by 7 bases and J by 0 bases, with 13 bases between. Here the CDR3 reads CASTNGRGSYNEQFF. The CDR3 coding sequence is TGTGCCAGTACTAATGGGCGGGGCTCCTACAATGAGCAGTTCTTC.

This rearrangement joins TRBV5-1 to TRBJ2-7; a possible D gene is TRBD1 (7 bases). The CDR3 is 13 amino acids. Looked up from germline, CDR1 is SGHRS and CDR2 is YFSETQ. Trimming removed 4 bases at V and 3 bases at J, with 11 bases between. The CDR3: CASSPGDSYEQYF. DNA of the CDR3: TGCGCCAGCAGCCCGGGGGACAGCTACGAGCAGTACTTC.

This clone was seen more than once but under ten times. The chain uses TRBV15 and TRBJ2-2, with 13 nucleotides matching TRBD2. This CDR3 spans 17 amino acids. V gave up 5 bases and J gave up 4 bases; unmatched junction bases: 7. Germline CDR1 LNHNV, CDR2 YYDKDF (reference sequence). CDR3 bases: TGTGCCACCAGCGGTGGGGGACTAGCGGGGCCCACCGGGGAGCTGTTTTTT. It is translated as CATSGGGLAGPTGELFF. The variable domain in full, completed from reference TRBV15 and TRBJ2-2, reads DAMVIQNPRYQVTQFGKPVTLSCSQTLNHNVMYWYQQKSSQAPKLLFHYYDKDFNNEADTPDNFQSRRPNTSFCFLDIRSPGLGDTAMYLCATSGGGLAGPTGELFFGEGSRLTVL.